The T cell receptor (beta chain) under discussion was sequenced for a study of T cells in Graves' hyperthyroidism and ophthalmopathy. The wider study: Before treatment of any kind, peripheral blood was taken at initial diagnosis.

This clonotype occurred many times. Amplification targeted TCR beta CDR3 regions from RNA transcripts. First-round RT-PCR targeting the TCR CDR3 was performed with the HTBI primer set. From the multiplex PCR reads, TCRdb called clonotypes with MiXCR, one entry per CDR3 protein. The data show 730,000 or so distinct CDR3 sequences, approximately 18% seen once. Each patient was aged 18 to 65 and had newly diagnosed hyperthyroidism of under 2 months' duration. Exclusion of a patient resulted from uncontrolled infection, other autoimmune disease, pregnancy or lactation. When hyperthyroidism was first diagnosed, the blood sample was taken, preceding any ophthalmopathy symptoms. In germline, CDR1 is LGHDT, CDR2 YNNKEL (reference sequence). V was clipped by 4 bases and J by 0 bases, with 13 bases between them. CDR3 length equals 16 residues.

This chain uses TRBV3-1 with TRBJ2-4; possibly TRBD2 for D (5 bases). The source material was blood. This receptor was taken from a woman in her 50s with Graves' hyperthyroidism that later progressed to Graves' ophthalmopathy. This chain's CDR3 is CASSPGLPLAKNIQYF. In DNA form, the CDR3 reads TGTGCCAGCAGCCCTGGACTCCCCTTAGCCAAAAACATTCAGTACTTC.